This T cell receptor beta chain was captured in a study of blood T cell repertoires in COVID-19. Study at large: Researchers got acute and convalescent COVID-19 samples from the United States, Italy and Spain.

In the original workflow: Nucleated cell number was recorded as an estimate derived from reference gene primer amplification. Method: immunoSEQ multiplex PCR; TCRdb's copy keeps in-frame clones and lacks some. V and J calls and clone size come straight from that table; D and trimming were deduced from the DNA. The sample contains around 450,000 clones, roughly nine tenths of which appear only once. This CDR3 region has 13 residues. The V and J ends lost 1 base and 5 bases respectively, with 8 bases between them. Germline V gives CDR1 SNHLY, CDR2 FYNNEI. Sequenced: PBMCs or T cells enriched from blood (not recorded which). The chain links TRBV2 to TRBJ1-1; D is undetermined. The clonotype originates from a woman aged 18-35 years who had recovered from COVID-19. The CDR3 region has the DNA TGTGCCAGCAGTGAAGACAGACGGACTGAAGCTTTCTTT. It codes for CASSEDRRTEAFF.